This is a list of T cell receptor beta chains from one sample in a study of PD-L1 blockade in urothelial cancer. Profiled with immunoSEQ multiplex PCR; TCRdb holds only in-frame clones, not every one. The sample holds approximately 58,000 clones; around 80% are singletons and the top ten take about 4.5%. The material was PBMCs, obtained around atezolizumab (anti-PD-L1) treatment. The receptor set was obtained from a man between 65 and 80 years old with urothelial cancer. Both conserved end residues are part of each CDR3. A D gene is named only where the DNA matches it firmly. Rows may omit the clone size; those that give it use once, few, many or a size class.

D gene,V gene,clone size,J gene,CDR3 protein,CDR3 DNA
TRBD2,TRBV19,few,TRBJ2-1,CASTELAGGYNEQFF,TGTGCCAGTACCGAACTAGCGGGAGGGTACAATGAGCAGTTCTTC
TRBD2,TRBV7-3,NA,TRBJ2-1,CASSLQSGRGDEQFF,TGTGCCAGCAGCTTACAGAGCGGGAGGGGGGATGAGCAGTTCTTC
TRBD1,TRBV5-1,few,TRBJ1-4,CASKTGVVNEKLFF,TGCGCCAGCAAGACAGGGGTTGTTAATGAAAAACTGTTTTTT
NA,TRBV14,many,TRBJ1-1,CASSQYLNTEAFF,TGTGCCAGCAGCCAGTATCTGAACACTGAAGCTTTCTTT
TRBD1,TRBV7-6,NA,TRBJ2-2,CASSLALGQGTTGELFF,TGTGCCAGCAGCTTAGCGTTGGGACAGGGGACCACCGGGGAGCTGTTTTTT
NA,TRBV18,NA,TRBJ2-1,CASYRDNNNEQFF,TGTGCCAGCTACCGGGACAATAACAATGAGCAGTTCTTC
NA,TRBV5-1,once,TRBJ2-7,CASSLSSSYEQYF,TGCGCCAGCAGCTTGTCCAGCTCCTACGAGCAGTACTTC
NA,TRBV7-9,NA,TRBJ1-3,CASSLDSNSGNTIYF,TGTGCCAGCAGCTTAGACAGTAACTCTGGAAACACCATATATTTT
NA,TRBV11-3,NA,TRBJ2-1,CASSLAGRGRSDEQFF,TGTGCCAGCAGCTTAGCAGGCAGGGGAAGATCCGATGAGCAGTTCTTC
NA,TRBV19,once,TRBJ1-2,CASAAGEANYGYTF,TGTGCCAGCGCAGCCGGGGAGGCTAACTATGGCTACACCTTC
TRBD2,TRBV6-4,NA,TRBJ2-7,CASSDSCLAVESYEQYF,TGTGCCAGCAGTGACTCCTGTCTAGCGGTAGAATCCTACGAGCAGTACTTC
NA,TRBV29-1,NA,TRBJ2-1,CSVQWDNNEQFF,TGCAGCGTCCAATGGGACAACAATGAGCAGTTCTTC
NA,TRBV5-6,NA,TRBJ2-2,CASSPDPRDTYTGELFF,TGTGCCAGCAGCCCCGATCCCCGGGACACCTACACCGGGGAGCTGTTTTTT
NA,TRBV5-1,NA,TRBJ1-1,CASSLALGSGNTEAFF,TGCGCCAGCAGCTTGGCCCTCGGGAGTGGGAACACTGAAGCTTTCTTT
NA,TRBV10-1,NA,TRBJ2-5,CASRREVQETQYF,TGCGCCAGCAGACGGGAAGTACAAGAGACCCAGTACTTC
TRBD1,TRBV28,NA,TRBJ2-7,CASTSWTGPTEQYF,TGTGCCAGCACCTCCTGGACAGGGCCTACGGAGCAGTACTTC
TRBD1,TRBV5-1,NA,TRBJ2-5,CASSEDRAVETQYF,TGCGCCAGCAGCGAGGACAGGGCGGTCGAGACCCAGTACTTC
TRBD2,TRBV2,NA,TRBJ2-3,CASRTGLAGGTDTQYF,TGTGCCAGCAGGACGGGACTAGCGGGGGGCACAGATACGCAGTATTTT
NA,TRBV5-1,NA,TRBJ1-4,CASSAGTPEKLFF,TGCGCCAGCAGCGCCGGGACACCAGAAAAACTGTTTTTT
TRBD2,TRBV28,NA,TRBJ2-7,CASSFRPPWTSGRAHEQYF,TGTGCCAGCAGTTTCCGTCCCCCCTGGACTAGCGGGAGGGCCCACGAGCAGTACTTC
TRBD2,TRBV4-1,NA,TRBJ2-2,CASSQDGTGGPNTGELFF,TGCGCCAGCAGCCAAGATGGTACGGGAGGGCCTAACACCGGGGAGCTGTTTTTT
NA,TRBV20-1,NA,TRBJ2-5,CSALTGETQYF,TGCAGTGCCCTAACCGGAGAGACCCAGTACTTC
TRBD1,TRBV5-6,NA,TRBJ1-1,CASSETGGPVNTEAFF,TGTGCCAGCAGCGAGACAGGGGGCCCCGTGAACACTGAAGCTTTCTTT
NA,TRBV9,NA,TRBJ2-2,CASSVQTNTGELFF,TGTGCCAGCAGCGTACAAACGAACACCGGGGAGCTGTTTTTT
TRBD1,TRBV5-5,NA,TRBJ1-2,CASSSSAAGGYGYTF,TGTGCCAGCAGCTCTTCTGCGGCAGGGGGATATGGCTACACCTTC
NA,TRBV5-6,NA,TRBJ2-7,CASSLGEYEQYF,TGTGCCAGCAGCTTGGGAGAATACGAGCAGTACTTC
NA,TRBV18,NA,TRBJ2-7,CASSSSEGDNEQYF,TGTGCCAGCTCATCAAGCGAGGGCGACAACGAGCAGTACTTC
NA,TRBV6-4,NA,TRBJ1-1,CASRLTGLGVNTEAFF,TGTGCCAGCAGACTGACAGGCCTAGGGGTGAACACTGAAGCTTTCTTT
NA,TRBV4-1,NA,TRBJ1-1,CASSQDIRVAEAFF,TGCGCCAGCAGCCAAGATATCAGGGTCGCTGAAGCTTTCTTT
TRBD2,TRBV7-9,NA,TRBJ2-1,CASSPSTSVDNEQFF,TGTGCCAGCAGCCCCTCGACTAGCGTGGATAATGAGCAGTTCTTC
TRBD1,TRBV7-9,NA,TRBJ2-6,CASSPGQGLSSGANVLTF,TGTGCCAGCAGCCCAGGACAGGGGTTATCCTCTGGGGCCAACGTCCTGACTTTC
TRBD2,TRBV2,once,TRBJ2-7,CASSLAAQSSYEQYF,TGTGCCAGCAGTCTAGCGGCTCAAAGCTCCTACGAGCAGTACTTC
NA,TRBV11-2,NA,TRBJ2-1,CASRFIGGSYNEQFF,TGTGCCAGCAGATTTATAGGGGGCTCCTACAATGAGCAGTTCTTC
TRBD1,TRBV7-9,NA,TRBJ1-2,CASSPLGQGASRGGYTF,TGTGCCAGCAGCCCGTTGGGACAGGGGGCATCTCGTGGCGGCTACACCTTC
NA,TRBV2,once,TRBJ2-7,CASSEGRVYEQYF,TGTGCCAGCAGTGAAGGCAGGGTCTACGAGCAGTACTTC
TRBD2,TRBV5-1,NA,TRBJ2-1,CASSPQTSGGYNEQFF,TGCGCCAGCAGCCCACAAACTAGCGGGGGTTACAATGAGCAGTTCTTC
NA,TRBV5-1,once,TRBJ2-6,CASSFALGSGANVLTF,TGCGCCAGCAGCTTCGCCCTAGGCTCTGGGGCCAACGTCCTGACTTTC
NA,TRBV5-1,NA,TRBJ2-7,CASSLEQTPYEQYF,TGCGCCAGCAGCTTGGAACAGACCCCTTACGAGCAGTACTTC
NA,TRBV21-1,NA,TRBJ2-3,CASRSPDTQYF,TGTGCCAGCCGGTCCCCAGATACGCAGTATTTT
TRBD2,TRBV14,NA,TRBJ2-7,CASSLGLAGQYEQYF,TGTGCCAGCAGCCTGGGACTAGCGGGTCAATACGAGCAGTACTTC
NA,TRBV7-9,NA,TRBJ1-2,CASSLNGATGYTF,TGTGCCAGCAGCTTGAATGGGGCCACTGGCTACACCTTC
TRBD1,TRBV19,many,TRBJ1-5,CASSWGQNQPQHF,TGTGCCAGTAGTTGGGGACAGAATCAGCCCCAGCATTTT
TRBD1,TRBV5-6,few,TRBJ2-7,CASSLGTGPYEQYF,TGTGCCAGCAGCTTGGGGACAGGGCCCTACGAGCAGTACTTC
NA,TRBV27,once,TRBJ1-4,CASSFGTGIENNEKLFF,TGTGCCAGCAGTTTCGGAACAGGGATTGAAAATAATGAAAAACTGTTTTTT
TRBD2,TRBV18,NA,TRBJ2-3,CASSPTSGIIDTQYF,TGTGCCAGCTCACCGACTAGCGGGATCATAGATACGCAGTATTTT
NA,TRBV5-1,NA,TRBJ2-2,CASRRVEAATGELFF,TGCGCCAGCAGGCGGGTAGAGGCGGCCACCGGGGAGCTGTTTTTT
NA,TRBV11-3,NA,TRBJ1-1,CASSYDRGTEAFF,TGTGCCAGCAGCTATGATCGAGGGACTGAAGCTTTCTTT
NA,TRBV27,once,TRBJ2-1,CASSPGLGSSYNEQFF,TGTGCCAGCTCCCCCGGACTGGGAAGCTCCTACAATGAGCAGTTCTTC
NA,TRBV29-1,NA,TRBJ1-6,CSVGTSGGPLHF,TGCAGCGTTGGGACTTCAGGTGGACCCCTCCACTTT